Sequencing of this T cell receptor (beta chain) was carried out in a study of blood T cell repertoires in COVID-19. Study information: The cDNA or gDNA used as material had been derived from T cells, B-cell-depleted T cells, or PBMCs.

TCRdb's copy holds only in-frame clones and misses some; the assay was immunoSEQ multiplex PCR. Here the sample spans 95,000 to 150,000 clones, 80% being singletons. Per germline, CDR1 GTSNPN and CDR2 SVGIG (reference sequence). Trimming cost V 3 bases and J 0 bases, with 8 bases left between them. The CDR3 sequence is 13 residues long. Sequencing was carried out using peripheral blood. The receptor was isolated from a man in his fifties or sixties with active or convalescent COVID-19. This chain uses TRBV30 with TRBJ1-1, with a possible D match to TRBD1 (6 bases). The CDR3 sequence is CAWSGQMNTEAFF. The CDR3 DNA reads TGTGCCTGGAGCGGACAGATGAACACTGAAGCTTTCTTT.